This TCR beta chain was recovered during a study of sequential checkpoint blockade in melanoma. V dropped 3 bases and J dropped 0 bases, with 5 bases sitting between them. The CDR3 is 13 amino acids. CDR1 is MDHEN, CDR2 SYDVKM, per germline. Sequencing was performed with immunoSEQ multiplex PCR; in TCRdb, only in-frame clones are kept and a portion is missing. Of 25,000 to 35,000 clones in the sample, about 88% were seen once. This clone has only one observation. The treatment here: randomized to nivolumab then ipilimumab (arm A) or the reverse (arm B). This TCR derives from a human donor with melanoma. V usage is TRBV28 and J usage is TRBJ1-1; D remains unclear. Specimen: CD8+ T cells sorted from blood (inferred from file names), collected from a patient given nivolumab and ipilimumab in sequence. The CDR3 bases are TGTGCCAGCAGTTTTAATGTGAACACTGAAGCTTTCTTT. Protein sequence: CASSFNVNTEAFF.